The 27 T cell receptor beta chains in this list originate from one sample, sequenced in a study of beta chain features in type 1 diabetes (dated by TCRdb to the late 2010s). The library was obtained by the immunoSEQ multiplex PCR assay. The High Capacity cDNA Reverse Transcription Kit was used to reverse transcribe all of the isolated RNA, meaning that expressed TCRB transcripts were what got sequenced. TCRdb re-hosts the immuneACCESS table, in-frame sequences only. Its copies lack some clones; in the studies checked, an unresolved V gene accounts for under half of them, and the cause for the rest is not known. The sample includes around 500,000 clones, with about 30% observed a single time. 0.05% to 0.065% of the sample lies in the top ten. Sequencing was carried out using naive CD4+ T cells from blood. What the cell subset or site label conveys for this sample: true naive CD4+ T cells. All receptors come from a man aged 18 to 30 in good health.

The V and J genes are TRBV7-2 and TRBJ2-2; 7 positions agree with TRBD1. Looked up from germline, CDR1 is SGHTA and CDR2 is FQGNSA. The J segment lost 5 bases and the V segment lost 0 bases, leaving 6 bases of the junction unmatched. This CDR3 is built from 16 residues. CDR3 sequence: CASSLAYLRGTGELFF. Written as DNA, the CDR3 is TGTGCCAGCAGCTTAGCGTACCTCAGGGGGACCGGGGAGCTGTTTTTT.

This clone turned up a few times. The chain carries TRBV7-3 and TRBJ2-3; D remains unclear. The CDR3 runs to 14 residues. CDR1 and CDR2 from the germline V gene are SGHTA and FQGTGA. Trimming shortened V by 2 bases and J by 0 bases, and 6 bases separated the two germline ends. The CDR3 is CASSLDSSTDTQYF. CDR3 sequence (DNA): TGTGCCAGCAGCTTAGATTCTAGCACAGATACGCAGTATTTT.

A few counts support this clone. This rearrangement joins TRBV5-4 to TRBJ2-7, with 11 bases fitting TRBD1. Germline CDR1 SGHNT, CDR2 YYREEE (reference sequence). This CDR3 comprises 15 residues. The V gene end was trimmed by 5 bases and the J gene end by 5 bases; junction bases not matched to a gene: 9. CDR3 nucleotides: TGTGCCAGCAGACAAGGCGGGACAGGGGGTCACGAGCAGTACTTC. Its translation: CASRQGGTGGHEQYF.

J is TRBJ2-6 and V is TRBV6-1; D possibly corresponds to TRBD1 (5 bases). The ends were cut back, 1 base at V and 8 bases at J, with 12 bases in the middle. This CDR3 spans 15 amino acids. Germline V gene lookup returns CDR1 MNHNS and CDR2 SASEGT. CDR3 amino acids: CASSEGNRWTNVLTF. The CDR3 region has the DNA TGTGCCAGCAGTGAAGGAAACAGGTGGACCAACGTCCTGACTTTC.

This clone was seen a handful of times. The rearrangement joins TRBV7-2 to TRBJ2-5; 10 nucleotides align to TRBD1. J gave up 5 bases and V 2 bases, and 2 bases lay outside the gene matches. Germline-derived CDR1 and CDR2 are SGHTA and FQGNSA. The CDR3 length is 14 residues. CDR3 sequence reads: CASSLRQGAETQYF. Here the CDR3 DNA reads TGTGCCAGCAGCTTAAGACAGGGGGCGGAGACCCAGTACTTC.

This clone showed up just a few times. The rearrangement uses TRBV7-2 and TRBJ1-2; D gene ambiguous. Germline V gene lookup returns CDR1 SGHTA and CDR2 FQGNSA. The CDR3 is made up of 11 amino acids. With 5 bases removed from V and 10 bases from J, the gap between germline ends came to 11 bases. CDR3 nucleotides: TGTGCCAGCAGCCTCTATGCGGACTACACCTTC. It specifies CASSLYADYTF.

This clone was seen more than once but under ten times. The J gene is TRBJ2-7, the V gene TRBV2; 9 positions match TRBD2. CDR1 is SNHLY, CDR2 FYNNEI, per germline. Trimming took 2 bases from V and 4 from J; bases not matched to a gene: 3. The CDR3 consists of 14 residues. The DNA for the CDR3 is TGTGCCAGCAGTGAACCGAGCGGGAGGTACGAGCAGTACTTC. Translated, it gives CASSEPSGRYEQYF.

The chain links TRBV29-1 to TRBJ2-7; the match to TRBD1 covers 7 bases. Trimming at V came to 2 bases and at J to 3 bases, leaving 10 bases not matched to a gene. The CDR3 runs 15 residues. CDR1 and CDR2 (germline): SQVTM, ANQGSEA. The CDR3 sequence: CSVETATGTIYEQYF. The CDR3, as DNA: TGCAGCGTTGAAACCGCGACAGGGACCATCTACGAGCAGTACTTC.

V and J are TRBV29-1 and TRBJ2-2; D is unresolved. Germline CDR1 SQVTM, CDR2 ANQGSEA. The CDR3 length is 11 residues. Trimming removed 7 bases at V and 4 bases at J, with 7 bases between. The CDR3 DNA is TGCAGCGCCGGCGGCACCGGGGAGCTGTTTTTT. Encoded protein: CSAGGTGELFF.

This chain uses TRBV2 with TRBJ1-1; TRBD1 might be the D (5 bases). Germline assignment: CDR1 SNHLY and CDR2 FYNNEI. CDR3 length: 13 amino acids. Trimming took 5 bases from V and 8 from J, leaving 15 bases between them. CDR3 residues: CASSRRAGPEAFF. The CDR3 nucleotides read TGTGCCAGCAGTCGCAGGGCGGGTCCCGAAGCTTTCTTT. The full variable domain, completed using reference TRBV2 and TRBJ1-1, is EPEVTQTPSHQVTQMGQEVILRCVPISNHLYFYWYRQILGQKVEFLVSFYNNEISEKSEIFDDQFSVERPDGSNFTLKIRSTKLEDSAMYFCASSRRAGPEAFFGQGTRLTVV.

This chain joins TRBV6-5 and TRBJ2-4; TRBD1 is a possible D gene (8 bases). The V and J ends lost 4 bases and 7 bases respectively, with 14 bases between them. The CDR3 runs to 14 residues. Germline CDR1 MNHEY, CDR2 SVGAGI. CDR3 sequence (DNA): TGTGCCAGCAGTTCGACAGGGGAGGGTAACATTCAGTACTTC. Residues: CASSSTGEGNIQYF.

V usage is TRBV9 and J usage is TRBJ2-1, with 7 bases aligning to TRBD1. Germline V lookup: CDR1 SGDLS, CDR2 YYNGEE. This CDR3 has 15 amino acids. V shed 3 bases and J 4 bases; nucleotides not matched to a gene: 7. The CDR3 nucleotides read TGTGCCAGCAGCGAGATAGGGACAGAGTACAATGAGCAGTTCTTC. It codes for CASSEIGTEYNEQFF.

CDR3 sequence (DNA): TGTGCCAGCTCAGGAGAGAACTATGGCTACACCTTC. It codes for CASSGENYGYTF. The rearrangement uses TRBV18 and TRBJ1-2; D not resolved. Looked up from germline, CDR1 is KGHSH and CDR2 is LQKENI. Trimming shortened V by 5 bases and J by 2 bases, and 6 bases separated the two germline ends. This CDR3 has 12 residues.

V usage is TRBV9 and J usage is TRBJ2-1; D might be TRBD2 (5 bases). CDR1 is SGDLS and CDR2 is YYNGEE in the germline V gene. The V end lost 4 bases, the J end lost 2 bases, and 16 bases lay between the germline ends. This CDR3 has 16 amino acids. This CDR3 is CASSFRGQEAYNEQFF. CDR3 nucleotide sequence: TGTGCCAGCAGCTTCCGAGGGCAGGAAGCCTACAATGAGCAGTTCTTC.

This clone was seen only a few times. Additional DNA sequences in this sample encode the identical CDR3. This chain connects TRBV7-9 to TRBJ2-7; no reliable D call. The germline V and J ends were trimmed by 0 bases and 1 base, with 4 bases remaining between them. The CDR3 is made up of 13 amino acids. Germline V gene sequence: CDR1 SEHNR, CDR2 FQNEAQ (reference sequence). The CDR3 DNA follows: TGTGCCAGCAGCTTAGCCGGTTCCTACGAGCAGTACTTC. As protein: CASSLAGSYEQYF.

The chain couples TRBV11-3 to TRBJ2-7; tentatively, D is TRBD2 (5 bases). This CDR3 spans 14 amino acids. V lost 4 bases and J 5 bases, leaving 15 bases between the germline ends. Germline CDR1 is SGHNT and CDR2 is YENEEA. In nucleotides, the CDR3 is TGTGCCAGCAGCTCCCCGGCGGGTCGCCACGAGCAGTACTTC. It is translated as CASSSPAGRHEQYF.

This chain links TRBV19 with TRBJ1-2; TRBD1 matches 7 bases. Germline assignment: CDR1 LNHDA and CDR2 SQIVND (reference sequence). The V and J ends lost 6 bases and 8 bases, in that order; junction bases with no gene match: 6. The CDR3 loop spans 12 amino acids. CDR3 loop: CASSHRGQGYTF. In DNA, the CDR3 is TGTGCCAGTAGCCACAGGGGCCAAGGCTACACCTTC.

This sequence joins TRBV18 and TRBJ2-1; TRBD1 is a possible D gene (7 bases). The CDR3 has 13 amino acids. V dropped 6 bases and J dropped 7 bases, with 13 bases sitting between them. CDR1 is KGHSH, CDR2 LQKENI, per germline. CDR3 in amino acids: CASSRSGGNEQFF. CDR3 nucleotides: TGTGCCAGCTCCCGCTCAGGGGGGAATGAGCAGTTCTTC.

This clone appeared a few times. J is TRBJ2-7 and V is TRBV12-5, with 11 bases that match TRBD1. The germline V gene has CDR1 LGHNT and CDR2 FRNRAP. This CDR3 is 14 amino acids long. J lost 5 bases, V lost 4 bases, and 4 bases had no gene match. DNA of the CDR3: TGTGCTAGTGGTTCGGGACAGGGGGTCAACGAGCAGTACTTC. Protein: CASGSGQGVNEQYF.

The chain is built from TRBV30 and TRBJ1-4; a possible D gene is TRBD1 (6 bases). The CDR3 runs 14 residues. Trimming pared 5 bases from V and 0 bases from J, leaving 10 bases between. Germline V gene sequence: CDR1 GTSNPN, CDR2 SVGIG (reference sequence). CDR3 bases: TGTGCCTGGTCCGGGACACCAACTAATGAAAAACTGTTTTTT. It yields the protein CAWSGTPTNEKLFF.

The chain links TRBV4-2 to TRBJ1-4, with TRBD1 as a possible D gene (5 bases). CDR3 length equals 16 residues. The germline gives CDR1 LGHNA, CDR2 YNFKEQ. The V end lost 0 bases, the J end lost 7 bases, and 15 bases lay between the germline ends. DNA for the CDR3: TGTGCCAGCAGCCAAGATGGAGGGACCTGGGGTGAAAAACTGTTTTTT. Its protein is CASSQDGGTWGEKLFF.

This clone was observed a handful of times. The rearrangement links TRBV29-1 to TRBJ1-2, with D possibly matching TRBD1 (6 bases). The CDR3 runs to 13 residues. Looked up from germline, CDR1 is SQVTM and CDR2 is ANQGSEA. Trimming shortened V by 5 bases and J by 0 bases, and 10 bases separated the two germline ends. As DNA, the CDR3 is TGCAGCGTTCTTGAGGGGGCTAACTATGGCTACACCTTC. It codes for CSVLEGANYGYTF.

This clone turned up a few times. V usage is TRBV30 and J usage is TRBJ1-3; TRBD1 aligns across 8 bases. Germline V gene lookup returns CDR1 GTSNPN and CDR2 SVGIG (reference sequence). CDR3 length equals 14 residues. With V trimmed by 2 bases and J by 3 bases, 3 bases remained unmatched. CDR3 in DNA: TGTGCCTGGAGTCCGGGGACAGGTGGAAACACCATATATTTT. Translated, it gives CAWSPGTGGNTIYF.

CDR3 loop: CASSRALGGGRSEETQYF. DNA of the CDR3: TGTGCCAGCAGCCGGGCCCTGGGTGGCGGGAGGTCGGAGGAGACCCAGTACTTC. This chain connects TRBV9 to TRBJ2-5; 8 bases map to TRBD2. This CDR3 is built from 18 residues. J lost 5 bases, V lost 4 bases, and 19 bases had no gene match. Germline-derived CDR1 and CDR2 are SGDLS and YYNGEE.

J is TRBJ2-7 and V is TRBV5-1; D uncertain. The V gene lost 0 bases and the J gene lost 2 bases, with 9 bases spanning the gap. The CDR3 loop spans 14 amino acids. The germline V gene has CDR1 SGHRS and CDR2 YFSETQ. The CDR3, as DNA: TGCGCCAGCAGCTTGGGTCAGGCGGCCTACGAGCAGTACTTC. Protein sequence: CASSLGQAAYEQYF.

In this sample, this clone turned up a few times. The chain couples TRBV5-4 to TRBJ2-2; TRBD2 matches 14 bases. V lost 4 bases to trimming and J lost 4 bases; unmatched junction nucleotides: 3. This CDR3 has 16 amino acids. Germline loops: CDR1 SGHNT, CDR2 YYREEE (reference sequence). The CDR3 loop reads CASSIGTSGSTGELFF. The CDR3 region has the DNA TGTGCCAGCAGCATAGGGACTAGCGGGAGCACCGGGGAGCTGTTTTTT.

V usage is TRBV7-9 and J usage is TRBJ2-1, with TRBD2 identical over 7 bases. The V gene end was trimmed by 5 bases and the J gene end by 0 bases; junction bases not matched to a gene: 4. The germline CDR1 and CDR2 sequences are SEHNR and FQNEAQ (reference sequence). This CDR3 contains 15 residues. CDR3 coding DNA: TGTGCCAGCAGCCCTCTAGCGGCCTCCTACAATGAGCAGTTCTTC. Residues: CASSPLAASYNEQFF. The variable domain in full, with the rest retrieved from reference TRBV7-9 and TRBJ2-1, is DTGVSQNPRHKITKRGQNVTFRCDPISEHNRLYWYRQTLGQGPEFLTYFQNEAQLEKSRLLSDRFSAERPKGSFSTLEIQRTEQGDSAMYLCASSPLAASYNEQFFGPGTRLTVL.